This T cell receptor beta chain was sequenced during a study of cytomegalovirus exposure and HLA in healthy donors (dated 2017 in TCRdb). The study in broad terms: In an earlier analysis of roughly 500 of the donors, approximately 300 Gb of sequence data and some 100 million unique TCR beta sequences from 180 million or so T cells were reported. An early release that covered several hundred HLA-typed donors contained about 300 gigabases of sequencing data and tens of millions of unique TCR sequences. Of the 398 genotyped donors, 70% to 90% were placed in the genetic ancestry cluster associated with self-reported Caucasian donors. The aim of the study was to test whether cataloging public T cell receptors could identify signatures of past pathogen exposure. Using immunosequencing, the study profiled T cell repertoires from about 620 subjects and related those repertoires to cytomegalovirus serostatus. A separate validation cohort of roughly 120 different subjects was used in addition to the approximately 700-subject first cohort. To predict cytomegalovirus infection status, the study brought together high-throughput TCR immunosequencing, statistical association of individual TCRs with disease status, and machine learning. A later analysis re-examined previously published TCR beta repertoires from just over 650 donors and added high-resolution HLA genotyping to investigate patterns of TCR occurrence. In the later analysis, no new phenotypic data were used to find candidate immune exposures; instead, reliance was placed on TCR beta sequences and their occurrence across donors. An earlier analysis of some 600 of the donors applied high-throughput TCR beta sequencing to assess whether each TCR beta V gene segment acted as functional or pseudogenic. Donor age, sex, ethnicity and CMV serostatus were compiled alongside the repertoire data. Genome-wide SNP genotypes for about 65% of the roughly 670 donors were used in a later genetic analysis, which treated that subset as a discovery cohort. Every repertoire in the discovery cohort had been generated on one and the same sequencing platform. Class I and class II HLA loci were covered by the typing at four-digit resolution. Typing coverage differed by locus: A, B, C, DRB1 and DQB1 were typed in roughly 629-630 donors, DQA1 in about 560, DPA1 in 606, and DPB1 in approximately 450. Four to six DR-DQ haplotypes were handled as single units for association and clustering, since linkage in the cohort was strong. On average, roughly 250,000 unique TCR beta nucleotide sequences were sequenced per donor among several hundred genotyped donors of the cohort, with about 17% of those sequences being non-productive. Overall results and qualifications from the work: In the study, some 160 TCR beta chains were listed as associated with cytomegalovirus. The presence/absence analyses assumed that sequencing depth was roughly uniform across donors, and that assumption may not be true. Because counts were too low, fewer than 20 rarely observed V segments, including chromosome 9 orphons, were excluded from the earlier analysis of 587 of the donors. A cluster of highly shared sequence variants was judged likely to be a technical artifact of the sequencing pipeline. While some public TCRs were present in many individuals, most TCR sequences turned up only very rarely across donors. Because HLA typing was unavailable for some donors at each locus, only the typed subset was used in association tests. According to a later analysis, parvovirus B19, influenza, CMV and Epstein-Barr virus appeared linked to several top co-occurrence clusters. A later analysis found that most CMV-associated TCR beta chains appeared HLA-restricted, with HLA associations seemingly driven largely by CMV exposure. In a later genetic analysis, a missense DCLRE1C variant was associated with V-gene and J-gene trimming of TCR beta chains, and the association was replicated in an independent cohort. When HLA alleles, especially DR and DQ, strongly co-occurred, TCR associations were difficult to assign to individual alleles. Some IMGT-functional V segments, including TRBV6-2 and TRBV6-3, could not be told apart with the 87-base-pair reads, so those segments were excluded. A few of the identified cytomegalovirus-associated TCR beta chains were confirmed in vitro to be specific for cytomegalovirus antigens. In a later analysis, the rate of TCR association differed among HLA loci, with DRB1 alleles having the most associated TCRs and HLA-C alleles having the fewest. The authors suggested that the approach could potentially be generalized to other disease states and immunological phenotypes. A further reported finding was that TCR beta sequences accurately predicted the HLA-A and HLA-B alleles for most subjects in the first cohort. In this cohort, only TCR beta chains were sequenced, and detectable features were limited by the absence of alpha or paired-chain data. In a later analysis, HLA-associated TCR beta chains showed more clonal expansion and lower generation probabilities than non-associated chains that were equally common. CMV serostatus was the only immune exposure information available for the cohort. The classifier was reported to diagnose cytomegalovirus status with high specificity and sensitivity in both the original and validation cohorts. In an earlier analysis of under 600 of the donors, most TCR beta V segments were observed in productive rearrangements about 87% or about 30% of the time, broadly matching IMGT annotations. Correlated functional status among segregating V segments might be attributable to linkage disequilibrium, but an unknown experimental factor could not be ruled out. In a later analysis, some 18,000 TCR beta sequences were associated with specific HLA alleles at a false discovery rate of 0.05. A later genetic analysis reported fewer N-insertions in productive TCRs among donors in an Asian-associated ancestry cluster than the roughly 700-donor mean.

The CDR3 holds 13 amino acids from the cysteine to the phenylalanine. Only the CDR3 DNA is retained, 39 bases long and in frame from the first base. At the junction V is shortened by 8 bases and J by 7 bases, with 17 bases in between. Based on the germline V gene, the CDR1 and CDR2 sequences are MDHEN and SYDVKM. Library method: the immunoSEQ multiplex PCR assay. For the multiplex PCR, a mixture combining 60 forward primers for TCR Vbeta segments and 13 reverse primers for TCR Jbeta segments was used. Amplification of the CDR3 region of rearranged TCR beta genes was performed with a multiplex PCR assay on genomic DNA. Amplified TCR beta libraries were sequenced as 87-base-pair reads on the Illumina HiSeq System. In the authors' own workflow: Across the roughly 600 repertoires, a later analysis counted tens of millions of unique TCR beta chains, about 10 million of which were shared by at least two donors. A nearest-neighbor algorithm error-corrected the raw reads and collapsed the reads into unique sequences, merging closely related sequences to remove PCR and sequencing errors. V, D and J gene segments were assigned by aligning CDR3 sequences to IMGT reference sequences. For a sequence to be retained, at least a six-nucleotide match to both a V gene segment and a J gene segment was required. Rearrangements were classified as productive when the CDR3 lacked stop codons and remained in frame with V and J, and all other rearrangements were classified as non-productive. CDR3 was defined according to IMGT convention as the region running from the second conserved V-encoded cysteine to the conserved J-encoded phenylalanine. The earlier analysis of a few hundred of the donors excluded any sequence lacking an unambiguous match to a single V gene segment. An earlier analysis of fewer than 650 of the donors classified V segments as functional when productive rearrangements were above 56.7% and as segregating when the standard deviation between donors was above 5%. A statistical classification framework was built for diagnosing cytomegalovirus status from the catalog of TCR beta chain sequences. V and J gene assignment, in a later analysis, came from comparing TCR nucleotide sequences with IMGT/GENE-DB human TR gene sequences. Using the TCRdist pipeline, a later analysis assigned CDR3 sequences along with most-parsimonious VDJ recombination scenarios. In a later analysis, every TCR beta chain was defined by the combination of its CDR3 amino acid sequence and its V-gene family, and reads without a unique V-gene family were dropped. In a later analysis, nearly 600 highly shared, low-generation-probability nucleotide sequences were removed to address suspected cross-contamination and a sequencing artifact. In a later analysis, a clonal expansion index was calculated for each public chain from normalized within-repertoire ranks of inferred template counts. A later analysis computed generation probabilities with a VDJ recombination model fitted to out-of-frame rearrangements, and checked the results against IGoR. Hypergeometric tests were used in a later analysis to score TCR-TCR, TCR-HLA and TCR-CMV co-occurrence, with a repertoire-size bias correction applied to the TCR pairs. In a later analysis, false discovery rates were estimated by permuting HLA or CMV assignments 20 times. In a later analysis, co-occurring TCRs were grouped using DBSCAN, and TCRdist sequence similarity was added for clustering within HLA-allele-positive subsets. For co-occurrence clustering, repertoires with fewer than 30,000 or more than 120,000 public chains were excluded, along with several repertoires with anomalous nucleotide sharing. TCRdb stores this immuneACCESS table with in-frame sequences only. Part of the clones is absent; in the studies checked, under half of the shortfall reflects unresolved V genes, and no reason is known for the rest. V and J calls and clone size come straight from that table; D and trimming were deduced from the DNA. This sample lists about 110,000 clones; around four fifths were detected once. The ten largest clones represent around 4.1% of the sample.

Regarding this clone: It has no known antigen specificity. No qualities accompany the bases; no much larger clone lies one base away.

The cohort was made up of roughly 670 healthy bone marrow donors. Cohort members were all nominally healthy when sampled, although unrecorded immune exposures were likely present. The donor tested CMV seronegative, placing the donor among the 300 to 450 seronegative members of the cohort. A peripheral blood sample was provided by each donor, and peripheral blood mononuclear cells were used for TCR beta sequencing. The Qiagen DNeasy Blood Extraction Kit was used to extract genomic DNA from the blood cell samples. The sequence is built from TRBV28 and TRBJ2-5; the D gene cannot be named for sure. Sequences were obtained from PBMCs. This sequence was found in a woman between 40 and 50 years old in good health and CMV-seronegative. The DNA sequence follows: TGTGCCAGCTCTACCGACTGGGTAAGGACCCAGTACTTC. It specifies CASSTDWVRTQYF. With the rest looked up from the reference TRBV28 and TRBJ2-5 genes rather than sequenced, the full variable domain is DVKVTQSSRYLVKRTGEKVFLECVQDMDHENMFWYRQDPGLGLRLIYFSYDVKMKEKGDIPEGYSVSREKKERFSLILESASTNQTSMYLCASSTDWVRTQYFGPGTRLLVL.